The source of this TCR beta chain is a study of T-cell memory formation after mild COVID-19. V was clipped by 11 bases and J by 1 base, with 14 bases between them. CDR1 is ENHRY, CDR2 SYGVKD, per germline. This CDR3 region has 13 residues. A few counts support this clonotype. In TCRdb, the 5' RACE reads were re-called with MiXCR into one record per CDR3 protein. The table records hundreds of thousands of distinct CDR3 sequences, 15% to 20% of them present only once. This TCR derives from a man in his late teens or twenties who had mild COVID-19 (a few samples of this study predate the infection). Cell type and time point are not known. The sample taken for sequencing was PBMCs or a T cell subset sorted from them (not recorded which). The chain is built from TRBV10-3 and TRBJ1-1, with D maybe TRBD1 (6 bases). Written as DNA, the CDR3 is TGTGCCTCGGAAAAGGGACAGAACACTGAAGCTTTCTTT. It codes for CASEKGQNTEAFF.